This TCR beta chain appears in the sequencing data of a study of T cell responses to AZD1222 COVID-19 vaccine. Points from the study as a whole: No repertoire was sampled before or during the peak T cell response, only after it.

As for this clone: The antigen remains unidentified.

Losses at the gene ends were 2 bases for V and 7 bases for J; bases not matched to a gene: 6. This CDR3 comprises 16 residues. Germline CDR1 reads SGDLS; CDR2 reads YYNGEE. Libraries were prepared by immunoSEQ multiplex PCR; TCRdb keeps only in-frame clonotypes and omits some of them. This table has over 150,000 clones, 90% to 95% appearing once. Sequenced here: peripheral blood, sampled 28 days after the second AZD1222 dose. This sequence joins TRBV9 and TRBJ2-1; 13 bases fit TRBD2. This clonotype originated in an adult who received the AZD1222 COVID-19 vaccine. The CDR3 nucleotides are TGTGCCAGCAGCGTCGGACTAGCGGGAGACAGTAATGAGCAGTTCTTC. Its protein is CASSVGLAGDSNEQFF.